This T cell receptor (beta chain) was identified during a study of blood T cells in healthy people across ages. A few counts support this clonotype. Its antigen is unidentified. Study-wide results and caveats: Reliance upon unsorted PBMCs precluded definitive naive versus antigen-experienced comparison.

The CDR3 contains 14 residues. Germline V gene lookup returns CDR1 LGHNA and CDR2 YNFKEQ. The V end lost 4 bases, the J end lost 2 bases, and 12 bases lay between the germline ends. With a J-beta primer mix and a sample-barcoded 5' primer, a second PCR ran roughly 7 to 11 cycles. Each CDR3 protein gets one entry after TCRdb re-called the 5' RACE reads with MiXCR. The data contain 1.6 million or so distinct CDR3 sequences, approximately 32% of them singletons. Sequenced material: blood. The source is a woman aged 30 to 39 in good health. The J gene is TRBJ2-7, the V gene TRBV4-2; D tentatively fits TRBD1 or TRBD2 (5 bases each). The CDR3 region is CASSPPGTTYEQYF. CDR3 sequence (DNA): TGTGCCAGCAGCCCCCCCGGGACCACCTACGAGCAGTACTTC.